These 15 T cell receptor beta chains were all obtained from the same sample, sequenced in a study of T cell responses to AZD1222 COVID-19 vaccine. Assay used: immunoSEQ multiplex PCR; TCRdb lists only in-frame clones, some missing. The sample holds about 97,000 clones, more than 75% seen once. The sample in question was peripheral blood, obtained 28 days after the second AZD1222 dose. Every receptor here comes from an adult who received the AZD1222 COVID-19 vaccine.

This rearrangement joins TRBV6-5 to TRBJ1-2; D gene uncertain. This CDR3 is 14 amino acids long. Trimming took 7 bases from V and 4 from J, leaving 16 bases between them. Germline CDR1 MNHEY, CDR2 SVGAGI. The CDR3 is CASTPDLRSYGYTF. DNA of the CDR3: TGTGCCAGCACCCCCGATCTAAGAAGCTATGGCTACACCTTC.

V gene TRBV7-2 combines with J gene TRBJ2-1, with D possibly being TRBD2 (5 bases). CDR1 and CDR2 (germline): SGHTA, FQGNSA. Trimming shortened V by 5 bases and J by 4 bases, and 12 bases separated the two germline ends. The CDR3 loop spans 14 amino acids. The CDR3 sequence is CASSKLGTYNEQFF. The CDR3 region has the DNA TGTGCCAGCAGCAAACTAGGTACTTACAATGAGCAGTTCTTC.

V is TRBV20-1 and J is TRBJ1-3; D is undetermined. Germline CDR1 is DFQATT and CDR2 is SNEGSKA (reference sequence). The V end lost 3 bases, the J end lost 4 bases, and 13 bases lay between the germline ends. CDR3 size: 14 residues. The CDR3 DNA follows: TGCAGTGCTAGTCATGCGGATGGGGGAAACACCATATATTTT. This translates into CSASHADGGNTIYF.

The rearrangement links TRBV4-1 to TRBJ2-7; 7 nucleotides match TRBD2. V lost 3 bases to trimming and J lost 3 bases; unmatched junction nucleotides: 11. The CDR3 extends over 16 amino acids. CDR1 and CDR2 from the germline V gene are MGHRA and YSYEKL. Here the CDR3 reads CASSQDPRGDYYEQYF. As DNA, the CDR3 is TGCGCCAGCAGCCAGGATCCTCGGGGGGATTACTACGAGCAGTACTTC.

The chain carries TRBV10-3 and TRBJ2-7, with 7 bases matching TRBD2. Germline CDR1 is ENHRY and CDR2 is SYGVKD. CDR3 length: 14 residues. The trim removed 0 bases at V and 7 bases at J, leaving 6 bases unmatched. The CDR3 DNA reads TGTGCCATCAGTGAGTCGCAGTCCGGGAGGGAGCAGTACTTC. Protein sequence: CAISESQSGREQYF.

The V call is TRBV5-1, the J call TRBJ2-1, with 7 bases that match TRBD2. This CDR3 is built from 15 residues. Germline V gene sequence: CDR1 SGHRS, CDR2 YFSETQ. V trimming: 0 bases; J trimming: 5 bases; junction bases outside the gene matches: 5. The DNA of the CDR3 is TGCGCCAGCAGCTTGGAGGCGGGAGCCCACAATGAGCAGTTCTTC. Residues: CASSLEAGAHNEQFF.

J is TRBJ1-1 and V is TRBV9; 9 bases fit TRBD1. Germline V gene data show CDR1 as SGDLS and CDR2 as YYNGEE. The CDR3 is 16 residues long. The ends lost 3 bases at V and 0 bases at J; junction bases unmatched: 6. The CDR3 here is CASSADRGRMNTEAFF. CDR3 sequence (DNA): TGTGCCAGCAGCGCCGACAGGGGGAGGATGAACACTGAAGCTTTCTTT.

This clone was seen a few times. This chain links TRBV2 with TRBJ2-7; 7 positions agree with TRBD1. The CDR3 is 14 residues long. V lost 3 bases, J lost 1 base, and 3 bases stayed unmatched. The germline V gene encodes CDR1 SNHLY and CDR2 FYNNEI. The CDR3 protein is CASSDRQGSYEQYF. CDR3 sequence (DNA): TGTGCCAGCAGTGACCGACAGGGATCCTACGAGCAGTACTTC.

This clone was counted once. This chain connects TRBV10-3 to TRBJ2-7; 11 positions agree with TRBD1. The germline CDR1 and CDR2 sequences are ENHRY and SYGVKD. The junction had 3 bases not matched to a gene; V was cut back by 2 bases and J by 0 bases. CDR3 size: 16 residues. In DNA form, the CDR3 reads TGTGCCATCAGTGAGATTGGGACAGGGGGCTCCTACGAGCAGTACTTC. This sequence encodes CAISEIGTGGSYEQYF.

The chain uses TRBV7-8 and TRBJ1-1; perhaps TRBD1 as D (6 bases). The CDR3 is 14 residues long. V lost 5 bases, J lost 1 base, and 11 bases lay in between. Germline loops: CDR1 SGHVS, CDR2 FQNEAQ. CDR3 in amino acids: CASSTGQPNTEAFF. In DNA form, the CDR3 reads TGTGCCAGCAGCACCGGACAGCCGAACACTGAAGCTTTCTTT. The entire variable domain, with the rest obtained from reference TRBV7-8 and TRBJ1-1, is as follows: GAGVSQSPRYKVAKRGQDVALRCDPISGHVSLFWYQQALGQGPEFLTYFQNEAQLDKSGLPSDRFFAERPEGSVSTLKIQRTQQEDSAVYLCASSTGQPNTEAFFGQGTRLTVV.

The chain carries TRBV7-8 and TRBJ2-1, with D possibly called TRBD1 or TRBD2 (6 bases each). CDR1 is SGHVS, CDR2 FQNEAQ, per germline. The CDR3 spans 15 residues. V lost 3 bases, J lost 2 bases, and 11 bases lay in between. The CDR3 coding sequence is TGTGCCAGCAGCTTCTATGGGGGGCCCTACAATGAGCAGTTCTTC. It yields the protein CASSFYGGPYNEQFF.

This sequence joins TRBV19 and TRBJ1-4; TRBD1 aligns across 8 bases. Germline CDR1 and CDR2: LNHDA and SQIVND (reference sequence). The CDR3 has 15 amino acids. V gave up 5 bases and J gave up 6 bases; unmatched junction bases: 8. CDR3 DNA: TGTGCCAGTAGTCCTCGACAGGGGCCATATGAAAAACTGTTTTTT. It codes for CASSPRQGPYEKLFF.

J is TRBJ1-4 and V is TRBV3-1 (or the pseudogene TRBV3-2); weak D call: TRBD1 (5 bases). V dropped 1 base and J dropped 8 bases, with 11 bases sitting between them. Germline CDR1 LGHDT, CDR2 YNNKEL (reference sequence). The CDR3 is made up of 14 amino acids. This CDR3 reads CASSQGWGNEKLFF. The CDR3 DNA follows: TGTGCCAGCAGCCAAGGGTGGGGGAACGAAAAACTGTTTTTT.

The chain uses TRBV6-5 and TRBJ1-5; D unresolved. V was shortened by 8 bases and J by 0 bases, with 8 bases between the two germline ends. This CDR3 spans 13 amino acids. From germline, CDR1 is MNHEY and CDR2 SVGAGI. CDR3 sequence reads: CASLTHSNQPQHF. The CDR3 nucleotides are TGTGCCAGCTTAACCCATAGCAATCAGCCCCAGCATTTT.

The V call is TRBV12-3 or TRBV12-4, the J call TRBJ1-1, with D possibly being TRBD1 (5 bases). CDR3 length equals 11 residues. V gave up 7 bases and J gave up 5 bases, with 8 bases separating them. CDR3 DNA: TGTGCCAGCACTGGGGGGACTGAAGCTTTCTTT. Encoded protein: CASTGGTEAFF.